Sequencing of this TCR beta chain was carried out in a study of blood T cell repertoires in COVID-19. Study summary: Collection of acute and convalescent COVID-19 samples took place in the United States, Italy and Spain. PBMCs, B-cell-depleted T cells, or T cells were the source of the cDNA or gDNA that made up the material.

It was during active infection that Seattle patients were enrolled and then longitudinally followed. Methods used by the authors: Amplification of reference gene primers provided the estimated nucleated cell counts. TCRdb's copy holds only in-frame clones and misses some; the assay was immunoSEQ multiplex PCR. D and trimming come from the DNA, and the V and J calls and clone size come from that table. The table lists fewer than 400,000 clones, about nine tenths of them singletons. Trimming removed 4 bases from V and 1 base from J, with 10 bases in between. This CDR3 has 15 residues. In germline, CDR1 is SNHLY, CDR2 FYNNEI.

The receptor was derived from a woman aged 25-40 years with COVID-19, enrolled during active disease. Source material: peripheral blood. The genes are TRBV2 and TRBJ2-2; D unclear. The CDR3 region is CASSGEQWNTGELFF. The CDR3 DNA is TGTGCCAGCAGTGGAGAACAGTGGAACACCGGGGAGCTGTTTTTT.